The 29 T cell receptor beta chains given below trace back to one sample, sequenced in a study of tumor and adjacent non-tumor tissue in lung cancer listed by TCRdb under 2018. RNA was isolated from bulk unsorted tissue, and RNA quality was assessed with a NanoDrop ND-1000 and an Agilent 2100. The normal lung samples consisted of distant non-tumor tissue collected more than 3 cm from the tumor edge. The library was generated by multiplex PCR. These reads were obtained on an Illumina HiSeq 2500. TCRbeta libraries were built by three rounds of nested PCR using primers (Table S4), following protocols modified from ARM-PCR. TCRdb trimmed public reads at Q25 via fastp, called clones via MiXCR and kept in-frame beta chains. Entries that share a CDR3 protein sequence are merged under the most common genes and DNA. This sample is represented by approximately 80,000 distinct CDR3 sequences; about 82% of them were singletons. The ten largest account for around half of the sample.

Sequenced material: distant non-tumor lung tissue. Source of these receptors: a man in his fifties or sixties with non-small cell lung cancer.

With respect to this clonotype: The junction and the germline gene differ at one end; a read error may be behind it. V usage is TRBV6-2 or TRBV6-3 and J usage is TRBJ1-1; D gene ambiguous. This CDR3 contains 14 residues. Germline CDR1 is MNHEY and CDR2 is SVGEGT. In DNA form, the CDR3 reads TGTGCCAGCAGTTGCCCCTACGGGAATACTGATGCTTTCTTT. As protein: CASSCPYGNTDAFF.

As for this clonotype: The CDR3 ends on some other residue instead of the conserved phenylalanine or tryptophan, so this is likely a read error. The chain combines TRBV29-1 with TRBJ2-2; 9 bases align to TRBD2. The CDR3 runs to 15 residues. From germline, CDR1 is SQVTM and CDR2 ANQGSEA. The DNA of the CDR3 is TGCTGCGTCGCTAGCGGGGTGGCCCGGACCGGGAAGCTGTTTTAT. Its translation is CCVASGVARTGKLFY.

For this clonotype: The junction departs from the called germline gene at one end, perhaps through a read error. DNA of the CDR3: TGTGCCAGCAGGGGAACAGGGTTGGGGGGTACTGAAGTTTTCTTT. It translates to CASRGTGLGGTEVFF. The chain couples TRBV12-3 or TRBV12-4 to TRBJ1-1; a possible D gene is TRBD1 (6 bases). CDR3 length equals 15 residues.

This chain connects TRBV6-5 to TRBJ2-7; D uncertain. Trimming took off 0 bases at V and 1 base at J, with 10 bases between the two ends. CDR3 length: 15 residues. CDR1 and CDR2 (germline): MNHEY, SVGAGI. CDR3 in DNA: TGTGCCAGCAGTTACTCAGGAGACGGTTCCTACGAGCAGTACTTC. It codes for CASSYSGDGSYEQYF.

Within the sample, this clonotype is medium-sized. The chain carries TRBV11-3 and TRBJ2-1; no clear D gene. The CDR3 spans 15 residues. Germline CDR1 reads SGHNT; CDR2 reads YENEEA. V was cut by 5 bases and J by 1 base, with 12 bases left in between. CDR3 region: CASSDDKESYNEQFF. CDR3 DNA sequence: TGTGCCAGCAGCGACGACAAAGAATCCTACAATGAGCAGTTCTTC.

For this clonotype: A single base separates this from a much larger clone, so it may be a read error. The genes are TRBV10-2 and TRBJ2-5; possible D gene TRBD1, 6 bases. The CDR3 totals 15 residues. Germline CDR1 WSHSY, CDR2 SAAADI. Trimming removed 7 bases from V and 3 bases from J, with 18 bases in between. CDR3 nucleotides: TGCGCCAGCACAATCGGGACAAGGAAAGAAGAGACCCAGTACTTC. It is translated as CASTIGTRKEETQYF.

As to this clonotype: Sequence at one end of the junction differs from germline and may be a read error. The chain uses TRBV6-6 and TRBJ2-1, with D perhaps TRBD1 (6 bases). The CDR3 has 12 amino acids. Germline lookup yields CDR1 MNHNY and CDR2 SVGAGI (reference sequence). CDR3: CGSSYGQNIIFF. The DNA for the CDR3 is TGTGGCAGCAGTTACGGACAGAACATAATATTCTTC.

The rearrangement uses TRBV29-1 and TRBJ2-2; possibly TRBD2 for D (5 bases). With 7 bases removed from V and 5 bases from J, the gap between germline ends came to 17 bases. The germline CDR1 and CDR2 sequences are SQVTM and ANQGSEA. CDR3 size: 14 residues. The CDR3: CSAQERARTGELFF. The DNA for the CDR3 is TGCAGCGCCCAGGAGAGGGCGAGAACCGGGGAGCTGTTTTTT.

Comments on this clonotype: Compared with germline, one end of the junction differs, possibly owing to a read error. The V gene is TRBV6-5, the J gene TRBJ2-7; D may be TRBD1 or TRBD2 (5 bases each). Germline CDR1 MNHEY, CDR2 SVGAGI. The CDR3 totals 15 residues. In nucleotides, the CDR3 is TGTGGCAGCGGCGATGGGGGAGTCGCTCGCTACGAGCAGTACTTC. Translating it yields CGSGDGGVARYEQYF.

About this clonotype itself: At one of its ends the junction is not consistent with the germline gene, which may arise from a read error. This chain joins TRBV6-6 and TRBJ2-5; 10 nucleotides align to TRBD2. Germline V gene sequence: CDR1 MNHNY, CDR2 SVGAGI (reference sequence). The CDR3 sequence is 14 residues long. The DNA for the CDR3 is TGTGTCAGCTGTAGCGGGGGGTCGGTAGGGACCCAGTACTTC. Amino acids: CVSCSGGSVGTQYF.

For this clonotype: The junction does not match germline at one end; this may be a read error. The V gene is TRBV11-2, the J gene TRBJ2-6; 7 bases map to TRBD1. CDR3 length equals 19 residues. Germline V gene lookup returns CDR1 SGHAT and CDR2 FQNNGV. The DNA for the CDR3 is TGTGCCAGCAGCTTAGTTCCAAAGGACAGGCCCACTGGGGCCAACTTCCTTACTTTC. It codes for CASSLVPKDRPTGANFLTF. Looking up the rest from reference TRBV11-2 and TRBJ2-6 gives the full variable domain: EAGVAQSPRYKIIEKRQSVAFWCNPISGHATLYWYQQILGQGPKLLIQFQNNGVVDDSQLPKDRFSAERLKGVDSTLKIQPAKLEDSAVYLCASSLVPKDRPTGANFLTFGAGSRLTVL.

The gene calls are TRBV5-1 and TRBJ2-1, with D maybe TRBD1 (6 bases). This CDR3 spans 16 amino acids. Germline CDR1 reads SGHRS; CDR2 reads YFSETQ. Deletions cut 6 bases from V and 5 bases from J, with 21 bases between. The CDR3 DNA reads TGCGCCAGCAACATTGGACAGAGGGCAAGTCACAATGAGCAGTTCTTC. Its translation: CASNIGQRASHNEQFF.

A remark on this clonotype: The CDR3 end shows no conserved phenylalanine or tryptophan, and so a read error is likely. This CDR3 reads CASSLGRDRLGYQAFY. DNA of the CDR3: TGTGCCAGCAGCTTAGGCCGGGACAGGCTGGGGTACCAAGCTTTCTAT. The genes are TRBV11-3 and TRBJ1-1; 8 bases are a match to TRBD1. Germline V gene lookup returns CDR1 SGHNT and CDR2 YENEEA. The V segment lost 1 base and the J segment 9 bases; nucleotides outside the gene matches: 13. This CDR3 region has 16 residues.

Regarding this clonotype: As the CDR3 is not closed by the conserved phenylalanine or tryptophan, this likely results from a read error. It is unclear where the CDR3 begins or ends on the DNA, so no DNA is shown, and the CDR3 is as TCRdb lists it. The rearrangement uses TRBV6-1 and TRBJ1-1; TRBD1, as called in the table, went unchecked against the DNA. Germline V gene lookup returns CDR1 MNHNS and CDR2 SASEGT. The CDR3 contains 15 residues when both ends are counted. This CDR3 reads CASSDGPGAGTETFL.

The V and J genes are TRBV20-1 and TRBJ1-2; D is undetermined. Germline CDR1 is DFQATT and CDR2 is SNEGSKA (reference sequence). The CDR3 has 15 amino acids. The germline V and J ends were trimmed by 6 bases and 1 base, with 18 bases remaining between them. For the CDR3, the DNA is TGCAGTGCCCCTCCCAGGATTAACCATAACTATGGCTACACCTTC. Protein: CSAPPRINHNYGYTF.

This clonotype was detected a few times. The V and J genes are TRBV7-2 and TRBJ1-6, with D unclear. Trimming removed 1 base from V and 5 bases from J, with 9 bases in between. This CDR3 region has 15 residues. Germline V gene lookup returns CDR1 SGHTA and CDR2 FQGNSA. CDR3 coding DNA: TGTGCCAGCAGCTTAGTGATGCAGAATAATTCACCCCTCCACTTT. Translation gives CASSLVMQNNSPLHF.

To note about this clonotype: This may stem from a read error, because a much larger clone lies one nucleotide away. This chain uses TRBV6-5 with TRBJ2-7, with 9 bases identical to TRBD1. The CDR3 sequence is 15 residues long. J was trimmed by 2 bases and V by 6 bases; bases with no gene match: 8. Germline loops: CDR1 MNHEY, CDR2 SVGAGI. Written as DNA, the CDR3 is TGTGCCAGCAGAGACGGGGACAGGGTAACCTACGAGCAGTACTTC. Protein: CASRDGDRVTYEQYF.

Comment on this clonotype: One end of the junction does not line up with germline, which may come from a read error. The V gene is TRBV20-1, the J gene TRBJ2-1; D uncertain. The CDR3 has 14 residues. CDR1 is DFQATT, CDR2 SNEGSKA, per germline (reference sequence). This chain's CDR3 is CSARGAVNYNGRFF. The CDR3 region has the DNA TGCAGTGCTAGAGGAGCAGTAAACTACAATGGGCGGTTTTTC.

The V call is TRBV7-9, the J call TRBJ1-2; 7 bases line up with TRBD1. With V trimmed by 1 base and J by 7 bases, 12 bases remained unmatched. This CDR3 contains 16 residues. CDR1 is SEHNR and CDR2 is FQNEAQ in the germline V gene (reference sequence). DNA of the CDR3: TGTGCCAGCAGCTTAGGTGCAGGGGGTTTAGGTTCTGGCTACACCTTC. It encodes CASSLGAGGLGSGYTF.

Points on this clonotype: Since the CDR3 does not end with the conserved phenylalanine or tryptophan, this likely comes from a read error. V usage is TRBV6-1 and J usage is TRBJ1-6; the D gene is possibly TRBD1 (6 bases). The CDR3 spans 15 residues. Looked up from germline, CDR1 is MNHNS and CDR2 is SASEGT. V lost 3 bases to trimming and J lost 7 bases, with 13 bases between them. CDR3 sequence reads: CASSEREGGNSPLHY. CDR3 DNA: TGTGCCAGCAGTGAGAGGGAGGGGGGGAATTCACCCCTCCACTAT.

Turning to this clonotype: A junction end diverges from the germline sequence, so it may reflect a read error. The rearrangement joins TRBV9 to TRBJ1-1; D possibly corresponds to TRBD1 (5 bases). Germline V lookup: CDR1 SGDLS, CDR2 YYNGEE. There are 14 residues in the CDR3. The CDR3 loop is CASSVGLMSTGAFF. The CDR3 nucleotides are TGTGCTAGCAGCGTGGGACTTATGAGCACTGGAGCTTTCTTT.

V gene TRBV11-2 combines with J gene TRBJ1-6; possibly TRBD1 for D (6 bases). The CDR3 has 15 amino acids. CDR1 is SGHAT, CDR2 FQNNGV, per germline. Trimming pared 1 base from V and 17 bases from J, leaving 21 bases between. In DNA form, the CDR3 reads TGTGCCAGCAGCTTAGGAGGGGACAATAATTCAATCGTCCACTTT. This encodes CASSLGGDNNSIVHF.

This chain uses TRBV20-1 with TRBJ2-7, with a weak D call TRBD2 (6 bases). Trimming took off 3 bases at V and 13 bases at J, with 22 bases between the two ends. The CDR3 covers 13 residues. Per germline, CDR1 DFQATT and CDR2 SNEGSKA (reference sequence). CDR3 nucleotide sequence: TGCAGTGCTAGTCGCCGGGGGAACTACGAGGAATACTTC. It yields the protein CSASRRGNYEEYF.

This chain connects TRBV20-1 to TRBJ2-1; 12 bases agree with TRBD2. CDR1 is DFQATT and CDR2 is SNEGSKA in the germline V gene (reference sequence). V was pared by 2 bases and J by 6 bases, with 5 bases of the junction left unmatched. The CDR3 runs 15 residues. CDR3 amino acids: CSARPRLAGVNEQFF. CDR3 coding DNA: TGCAGTGCTAGACCTAGACTAGCGGGGGTCAATGAGCAGTTCTTC.

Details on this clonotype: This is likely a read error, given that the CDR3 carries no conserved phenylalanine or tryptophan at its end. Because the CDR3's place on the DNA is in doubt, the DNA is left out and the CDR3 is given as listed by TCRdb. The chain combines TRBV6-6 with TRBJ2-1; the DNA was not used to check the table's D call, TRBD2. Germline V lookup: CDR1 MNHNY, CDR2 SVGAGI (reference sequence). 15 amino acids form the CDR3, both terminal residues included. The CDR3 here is CASSWGGGAYNDQII.

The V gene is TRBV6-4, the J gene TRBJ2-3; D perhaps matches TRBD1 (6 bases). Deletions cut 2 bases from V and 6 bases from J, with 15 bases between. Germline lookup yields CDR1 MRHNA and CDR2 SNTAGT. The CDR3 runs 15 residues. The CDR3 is CASSDGTRVTDTQYF. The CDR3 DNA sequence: TGTGCCAGCAGTGACGGGACAAGGGTCACGGATACGCAGTATTTT.

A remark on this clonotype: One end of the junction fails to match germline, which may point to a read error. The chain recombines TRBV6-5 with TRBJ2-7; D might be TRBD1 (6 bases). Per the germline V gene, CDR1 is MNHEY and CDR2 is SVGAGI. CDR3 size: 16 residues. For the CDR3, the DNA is TGTACCAGCAGTTATACCTCGACAGGTGCCCCCTACGAGCAGTACTTC. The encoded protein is CTSSYTSTGAPYEQYF.

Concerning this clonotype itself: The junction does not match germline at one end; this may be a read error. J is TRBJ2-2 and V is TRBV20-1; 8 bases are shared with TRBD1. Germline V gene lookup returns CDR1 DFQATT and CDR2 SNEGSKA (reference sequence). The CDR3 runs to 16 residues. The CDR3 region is CSVRDPRGRGIGELLF. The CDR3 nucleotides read TGCAGTGTTAGAGATCCCAGGGGGCGAGGTATCGGGGAGCTGCTTTTT.

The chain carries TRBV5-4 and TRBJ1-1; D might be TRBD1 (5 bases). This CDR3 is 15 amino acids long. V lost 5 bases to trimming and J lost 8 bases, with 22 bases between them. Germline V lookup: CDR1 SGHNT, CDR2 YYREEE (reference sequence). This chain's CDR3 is CASRPPRAAGTEAFF. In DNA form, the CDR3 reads TGTGCCAGCAGACCACCGAGGGCGGCGGGGACCGAAGCTTTCTTT. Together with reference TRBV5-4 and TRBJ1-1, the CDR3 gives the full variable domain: ETGVTQSPTHLIKTRGQQVTLRCSSQSGHNTVSWYQQALGQGPQFIFQYYREEENGRGNFPPRFSGLQFPNYSSELNVNALELDDSALYLCASRPPRAAGTEAFFGQGTRLTVV.